Below, 18 T cell receptor beta chains from the same sample are listed, as sequenced in a study of T-cell reconstitution after alpha-beta-depleted transplantation in children. As it was prepared, the TCRbeta library received unique molecular identifiers. Each CDR3 protein is one row after TCRdb ran MiXCR on the PCR reads. The table has around 600,000 distinct CDR3 sequences, 8% to 11% seen once. This sample comprised PBMCs from the stem cell graft donor, obtained from the stem cell graft. These receptor sequences come from a human donor who donated a stem cell graft to a child with acute myeloid leukemia.

This clonotype was seen many times. The chain combines TRBV6-1 with TRBJ2-5; TRBD1 aligns across 8 bases. After removal of 4 bases from V and 6 bases from J, the junction contained 4 bases not matched to a gene. The germline gives CDR1 MNHNS, CDR2 SASEGT. This CDR3 has 13 amino acids. The CDR3 region is CASSVTGGKTQYF. The CDR3 DNA reads as TGTGCCAGCAGTGTCACAGGGGGGAAGACCCAGTACTTC.

This clonotype was detected only a few times. The CDR3 nucleotides are TGTGCCAGCACTCGTCACAATGAGCAGTTCTTC. This gives the protein CASTRHNEQFF. The chain has TRBV12-3 or TRBV12-4 and TRBJ2-1; D gene ambiguous. This CDR3 comprises 11 residues. V was shortened by 7 bases and J by 5 bases, with 6 bases between the two germline ends.

The table lists this clonotype with a few counts. V is TRBV20-1 and J is TRBJ1-2; 7 bases match TRBD1. With V trimmed by 0 bases and J by 8 bases, 12 bases remained unmatched. Germline assignment: CDR1 DFQATT and CDR2 SNEGSKA (reference sequence). The CDR3 contains 15 residues. The CDR3 loop is CSARDGGGARQGYTF. DNA for the CDR3: TGCAGTGCTAGAGATGGAGGGGGCGCGAGGCAAGGCTACACCTTC.

This clonotype was seen only a few times. The genes are TRBV12-3 or TRBV12-4 and TRBJ1-2, with D unclear. With 0 bases removed from V and 0 bases from J, the gap between germline ends came to 2 bases. CDR3 length equals 13 residues. The CDR3 loop reads CASSLAANYGYTF. The CDR3 nucleotides are TGTGCCAGCAGTTTAGCCGCTAACTATGGCTACACCTTC.

This clonotype was counted ten times or more. The chain couples TRBV7-2 to TRBJ2-3, with D possibly matching TRBD2 (5 bases). Germline CDR1 is SGHTA and CDR2 is FQGNSA. Deletions cut 1 base from V and 5 bases from J, with 13 bases between. The CDR3 length is 15 residues. The CDR3 region has the DNA TGTGCCAGCAGCTTAGTACGAGGAGGCGGAGATACGCAGTATTTT. Its translation: CASSLVRGGGDTQYF. Looking up the rest from reference TRBV7-2 and TRBJ2-3 gives the full variable domain: GAGVSQSPSNKVTEKGKDVELRCDPISGHTALYWYRQSLGQGLEFLIYFQGNSAPDKSGLPSDRFSAERTGGSVSTLTIQRTQQEDSAVYLCASSLVRGGGDTQYFGPGTRLTVL.

V usage is TRBV24-1 and J usage is TRBJ2-6; TRBD1 matches at 9 bases. Trimming at V came to 5 bases and at J to 0 bases, leaving 7 bases not matched to a gene. Looked up from germline, CDR1 is KGHDR and CDR2 is SFDVKD. The CDR3 consists of 18 residues. CDR3 DNA: TGTGCCACCAGTGGCCGGACAGGGGATAGCTCTGGGGCCAACGTCCTGACTTTC. Translated: CATSGRTGDSSGANVLTF.

As for this clonotype: This may be a read error, as it is one base from a much larger clone. The CDR3 ends on some other residue instead of the conserved phenylalanine or tryptophan, so this is likely a read error. This chain joins TRBV7-6 and TRBJ1-1, with D possibly being TRBD1 (5 bases). Germline V gene sequence: CDR1 SGHVS, CDR2 FNYEAQ. Trimming shortened V by 5 bases and J by 4 bases, and 14 bases separated the two germline ends. The CDR3 is made up of 14 amino acids. For the CDR3, the DNA is TGTGCCAGCAGCATAGGGTCACAGGTCACTGAAGCTTTCTAT. Translation: CASSIGSQVTEAFY.

In this sample, this clonotype turned up many times. This chain joins TRBV7-8 and TRBJ2-7; no clear D. The CDR3 loop spans 15 amino acids. V lost 5 bases and J 0 bases, leaving 14 bases between the germline ends. The V gene's germline CDR1 is SGHVS and CDR2 FQNEAQ. This CDR3 is CASSHPQEFSYEQYF. DNA for the CDR3: TGTGCCAGCAGCCACCCTCAGGAATTCTCCTACGAGCAGTACTTC. The full variable domain, in which reference TRBV7-8 and TRBJ2-7 provide the parts outside the CDR3, is GAGVSQSPRYKVAKRGQDVALRCDPISGHVSLFWYQQALGQGPEFLTYFQNEAQLDKSGLPSDRFFAERPEGSVSTLKIQRTQQEDSAVYLCASSHPQEFSYEQYFGPGTRLTVT.

The table lists this clonotype with a few counts. The J gene is TRBJ2-1, the V gene TRBV30; D remains ambiguous. Per the germline V gene, CDR1 is GTSNPN and CDR2 is SVGIG (reference sequence). V was trimmed by 3 bases and J by 7 bases, leaving 13 bases between them. This CDR3 has 13 residues. The CDR3: CAWSPGFLNEQFF. The CDR3 DNA sequence: TGTGCCTGGAGCCCGGGTTTTCTTAATGAGCAGTTCTTC.

There are a few counts of this clonotype. This chain joins TRBV5-1 and TRBJ2-5, with 7 nucleotides matching TRBD2. The germline CDR1 and CDR2 sequences are SGHRS and YFSETQ. V lost 2 bases to trimming and J lost 1 base; unmatched junction nucleotides: 5. The CDR3 runs to 15 residues. CDR3 protein: CASSFTGGIQETQYF. The CDR3 nucleotides read TGCGCCAGCAGCTTTACGGGAGGAATCCAAGAGACCCAGTACTTC.

Ten or more counts support this clonotype. V and J are TRBV20-1 and TRBJ2-7; D unresolved. CDR3 length: 13 amino acids. Germline CDR1 DFQATT, CDR2 SNEGSKA (reference sequence). V lost 3 bases to trimming and J lost 0 bases, with 9 bases between them. The CDR3: CSASLAGSYEQYF. CDR3 nucleotides: TGCAGTGCTAGTCTCGCCGGCTCCTACGAGCAGTACTTC.

The table lists this clonotype with many counts. J is TRBJ1-1 and V is TRBV7-3; D remains unclear. Germline V CDR1 and CDR2: SGHTA, FQGTGA. The V end was cut by 0 bases, the J end by 2 bases, with 10 bases between. CDR3 length: 15 residues. The CDR3 reads CASSLTTVTNTEAFF. CDR3 bases: TGTGCCAGCAGCTTAACGACGGTAACTAACACTGAAGCTTTCTTT.

This clonotype was observed a few times. The chain joins TRBV2 to TRBJ2-3; no reliable D call. Trimming pared 6 bases from V and 5 bases from J, leaving 6 bases between. The CDR3 consists of 11 residues. Per the germline V gene, CDR1 is SNHLY and CDR2 is FYNNEI. The CDR3 sequence is CASRIEDTQYF. In DNA, the CDR3 is TGTGCCAGCAGGATAGAAGATACGCAGTATTTT.

This clonotype was seen only a few times. DNA of the CDR3: TGTGCCAGCAGCAAAATAACAGGGGTGGAAACCGGGGAGCTGTTTTTT. It translates to CASSKITGVETGELFF. V is TRBV11-2 and J is TRBJ2-2; 7 bases align to TRBD1. The germline gives CDR1 SGHAT, CDR2 FQNNGV. The ends lost 5 bases at V and 5 bases at J; junction bases unmatched: 11. The CDR3 totals 16 residues.

The chain links TRBV11-1 to TRBJ2-5; 9 nucleotides match TRBD2. The ends lost 0 bases at V and 2 bases at J; junction bases unmatched: 10. Looked up from germline, CDR1 is SGHAT and CDR2 is FQDESV (reference sequence). CDR3 size: 18 residues. The CDR3 is CASSLADGGRAGQETQYF. CDR3 bases: TGTGCCAGCAGCTTAGCGGATGGCGGGAGGGCCGGGCAAGAGACCCAGTACTTC.

This clonotype was counted a few times. The chain employs TRBV27 and TRBJ2-1, with TRBD2 matching 13 bases. Germline trimming cut 3 bases from V and 2 bases from J; bases unmatched to any gene: 7. Germline-derived CDR1 and CDR2 are MNHEY and SMNVEV (reference sequence). CDR3 size: 18 residues. The CDR3 nucleotides are TGTGCCAGCAGTTTCTTGGGACTAGCGGGACATCCCTACAATGAGCAGTTCTTC. As protein: CASSFLGLAGHPYNEQFF.

Many counts were recorded for this clonotype. V is TRBV5-6 and J is TRBJ2-1; perhaps TRBD2 as D (6 bases). The CDR3 sequence is 16 residues long. Per germline, CDR1 SGHDT and CDR2 YYEEEE. V was trimmed by 5 bases and J by 4 bases, leaving 19 bases between them. CDR3 residues: CASSGGPQGVYNEQFF. In DNA, the CDR3 is TGTGCCAGCAGTGGAGGGCCCCAGGGAGTGTACAATGAGCAGTTCTTC.

This clonotype was picked up many times. The rearrangement joins TRBV7-2 to TRBJ2-5; 8 nucleotides align to TRBD2. From germline, CDR1 is SGHTA and CDR2 FQGNSA. The CDR3 runs 13 residues. Losses at the gene ends were 3 bases for V and 5 bases for J; bases not matched to a gene: 2. For the CDR3, the DNA is TGTGCCAGCAGCTTTACGGGAGGGGAGACCCAGTACTTC. Residues: CASSFTGGETQYF.